This passage covers 16 T cell receptor beta chains from one sample sequenced in a study of T cells after yellow fever vaccination. Via MiXCR, TCRdb re-called the 5' RACE reads, giving one row per CDR3 protein. The sample lists 150,000 to 200,000 distinct CDR3 sequences, 9.5% to 11% seen once, with 36% in the top ten. The starting material was CD8+ T cells sorted from PBMCs, obtained 15 days after the yellow fever booster vaccination. The receptor source for this set is a man between 18 and 29 years old who received the YFV17D yellow fever vaccine.

This clonotype was seen only a few times. This chain joins TRBV19 and TRBJ2-3; TRBD1 aligns across 8 bases. The CDR3 runs 13 residues. With 7 bases clipped from V and 5 bases from J, the junction kept 5 bases outside the gene matches. Germline CDR1 is LNHDA and CDR2 is SQIVND (reference sequence). The DNA of the CDR3 is TGTGCCAGTACCGACAGGGGAAAAGATACGCAGTATTTT. Translation gives CASTDRGKDTQYF.

The rearrangement uses TRBV3-1 and TRBJ2-7, with TRBD2 as a possible D gene (6 bases). Trimming removed 4 bases from V and 0 bases from J, with 13 bases in between. The CDR3 runs to 15 residues. Looked up from germline, CDR1 is LGHDT and CDR2 is YNNKEL (reference sequence). CDR3 nucleotide sequence: TGTGCCAGCAGCCGGATGCCCGGGGGCTCCTACGAGCAGTACTTC. Amino acids: CASSRMPGGSYEQYF.

The sample holds a few counts of this clonotype. This chain joins TRBV28 and TRBJ2-2, with TRBD2 as a possible D gene (5 bases). V gave up 7 bases and J gave up 0 bases, with 15 bases separating them. The germline gives CDR1 MDHEN, CDR2 SYDVKM. The CDR3 sequence is 16 residues long. The DNA for the CDR3 is TGTGCCAGCAAGGAGAGTGAGGGAGCGAACACCGGGGAGCTGTTTTTT. Amino acids: CASKESEGANTGELFF.

This sequence joins TRBV14 and TRBJ2-3; D uncertain. Germline-derived CDR1 and CDR2 are SGHDN and FVKESK. This CDR3 is built from 11 residues. Trimming took 3 bases from V and 5 from J, leaving 3 bases between them. For the CDR3, the DNA is TGTGCCAGCAGCCATTTAGATACGCAGTATTTT. Translating gives CASSHLDTQYF.

The chain has TRBV5-4 and TRBJ2-7; the D is unclear. The CDR3 has 13 amino acids. Trimming pared 4 bases from V and 0 bases from J, leaving 8 bases between. Germline assignment: CDR1 SGHNT and CDR2 YYREEE (reference sequence). The CDR3 loop reads CASSDDISYEQYF. CDR3 nucleotide sequence: TGTGCCAGCAGCGATGATATCTCCTACGAGCAGTACTTC.

The chain carries TRBV11-2 and TRBJ1-2; D ambiguous. The V end lost 1 base, the J end lost 4 bases, and 10 bases lay between the germline ends. The CDR3 is 14 residues long. The germline V gene has CDR1 SGHAT and CDR2 FQNNGV. The CDR3 is CASSLVPGGYGYTF. The CDR3 DNA follows: TGTGCCAGCAGCTTAGTGCCGGGAGGCTATGGCTACACCTTC.

This clonotype was observed a handful of times. The chain has TRBV6-2 or TRBV6-3 and TRBJ1-5; D is possibly TRBD1 (5 bases). Germline assignment: CDR1 MNHEY and CDR2 SVGEGT. Trimming removed 5 bases at V and 1 base at J, with 12 bases between. This CDR3 contains 15 residues. This CDR3 reads CASSHGGQSNQPQHF. In nucleotides, the CDR3 is TGTGCCAGCAGTCACGGGGGTCAGAGCAATCAGCCCCAGCATTTT.

This clonotype was seen at least ten times. The rearrangement joins TRBV11-2 to TRBJ2-2; maybe TRBD1 (6 bases). Trimming removed 4 bases at V and 1 base at J, with 7 bases between. The CDR3 covers 14 residues. In germline, CDR1 is SGHAT, CDR2 FQNNGV. The CDR3 region has the DNA TGTGCCAGCAGCTCGACAGGGAACACCGGGGAGCTGTTTTTT. It encodes CASSSTGNTGELFF.

The sample holds a few counts of this clonotype. The chain combines TRBV29-1 with TRBJ1-1; D is perhaps TRBD1 (5 bases). This CDR3 region has 16 residues. Germline V gene data show CDR1 as SQVTM and CDR2 as ANQGSEA. Trimming took 4 bases from V and 4 from J, leaving 22 bases between them. CDR3 sequence: CSVAGTQSTLATEAFF. CDR3 coding DNA: TGCAGCGTTGCCGGGACTCAGTCCACCTTGGCCACTGAAGCTTTCTTT.

This sequence joins TRBV4-2 and TRBJ2-6; D is unresolved. CDR1 is LGHNA and CDR2 is YNFKEQ in the germline V gene. The CDR3 is 16 residues long. With 0 bases removed from V and 0 bases from J, the gap between germline ends came to 6 bases. CDR3 protein: CASSQDPYSGANVLTF. For the CDR3, the DNA is TGTGCCAGCAGCCAAGACCCTTACTCTGGGGCCAACGTCCTGACTTTC.

The chain employs TRBV5-1 and TRBJ2-3; D may be TRBD2 (5 bases). Trimming shortened V by 4 bases and J by 3 bases, and 15 bases separated the two germline ends. CDR3 length equals 15 residues. Germline V gene lookup returns CDR1 SGHRS and CDR2 YFSETQ. DNA for the CDR3: TGCGCCAGCAGCGGGGAGTACTTCCATACAGATACGCAGTATTTT. Protein: CASSGEYFHTDTQYF.

CDR3 sequence reads: CASSYGSAEDQYF. The DNA for the CDR3 is TGTGCCAGCAGTTATGGATCGGCTGAGGACCAGTACTTC. The rearrangement joins TRBV6-2 or TRBV6-3 to TRBJ2-5, with D unclear. The CDR3 has 13 amino acids. Germline values: CDR1 MNHEY, CDR2 SVGEGT. V shed 3 bases and J shed 10 bases, with 15 bases lying between them.

In its sample, this clonotype was seen a few times. The V and J genes are TRBV7-9 and TRBJ1-2; 7 bases agree with TRBD1. Unmatched junction bases numbered 11, after V lost 5 bases and J lost 2 bases. This CDR3 comprises 16 residues. Germline V lookup: CDR1 SEHNR, CDR2 FQNEAQ (reference sequence). The CDR3: CASSPRPLGQNYGYTF. CDR3 bases: TGTGCCAGCAGCCCGAGACCCCTGGGACAGAACTATGGCTACACCTTC.

This clonotype has just a few counts. The chain has TRBV7-9 and TRBJ2-4; 7 bases fit TRBD1. The ends lost 5 bases at V and 2 bases at J; junction bases unmatched: 9. CDR3 length: 16 residues. Germline values: CDR1 SEHNR, CDR2 FQNEAQ (reference sequence). CDR3 nucleotides: TGTGCCAGCAGCGATCGACAGGGTGAGACCAAAAACATTCAGTACTTC. Translation: CASSDRQGETKNIQYF. The whole variable domain, filled in from reference TRBV7-9 and TRBJ2-4, reads DTGVSQNPRHKITKRGQNVTFRCDPISEHNRLYWYRQTLGQGPEFLTYFQNEAQLEKSRLLSDRFSAERPKGSFSTLEIQRTEQGDSAMYLCASSDRQGETKNIQYFGAGTRLSVL.

V gene TRBV6-6 combines with J gene TRBJ2-1; weak D call: TRBD2 (5 bases). V was trimmed by 10 bases and J by 10 bases, leaving 14 bases between them. In germline, CDR1 is MNHNY, CDR2 SVGAGI (reference sequence). CDR3 length equals 11 residues. CDR3 residues: CATGSPGEQFF. The CDR3 DNA reads as TGTGCCACGGGGTCTCCGGGGGAGCAGTTCTTC.

This clonotype was detected only a few times. The chain recombines TRBV29-1 with TRBJ2-7, with a possible D match to TRBD1 (5 bases). Trimming shortened V by 3 bases and J by 0 bases, and 6 bases separated the two germline ends. This CDR3 is 12 amino acids long. Germline-derived CDR1 and CDR2 are SQVTM and ANQGSEA. The CDR3: CSVEQGSYEQYF. Here the CDR3 DNA reads TGCAGCGTTGAGCAGGGCTCCTACGAGCAGTACTTC.